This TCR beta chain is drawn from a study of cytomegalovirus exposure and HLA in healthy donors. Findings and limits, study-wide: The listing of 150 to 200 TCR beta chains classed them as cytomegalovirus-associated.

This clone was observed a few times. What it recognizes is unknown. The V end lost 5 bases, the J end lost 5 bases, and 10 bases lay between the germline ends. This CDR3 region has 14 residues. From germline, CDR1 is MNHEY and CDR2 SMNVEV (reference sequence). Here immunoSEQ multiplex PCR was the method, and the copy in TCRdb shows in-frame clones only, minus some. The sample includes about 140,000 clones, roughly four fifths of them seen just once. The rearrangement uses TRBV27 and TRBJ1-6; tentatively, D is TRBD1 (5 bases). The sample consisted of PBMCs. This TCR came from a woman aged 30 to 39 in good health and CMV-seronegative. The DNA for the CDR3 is TGTGCCAGCAGTCGGGGGGGGGATAATTCACCCCTCCACTTT. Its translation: CASSRGGDNSPLHF.